The next 7 T cell receptor beta chains were all read from a single sample in a study of T cell responses to AZD1222 COVID-19 vaccine. Method: immunoSEQ multiplex PCR; TCRdb's copy keeps in-frame clones and lacks some. The data show 150,000 or so clones, around 89% seen once. The input for sequencing was peripheral blood, taken on day 0 of AZD1222 vaccination. Receptors were obtained from an adult in good health.

The chain links TRBV9 to TRBJ1-2; D is undetermined. The CDR3 sequence is 13 residues long. Per germline, CDR1 SGDLS and CDR2 YYNGEE. Trimming pared 3 bases from V and 7 bases from J, leaving 13 bases between. CDR3 sequence: CASSDRTSGGYTF. The CDR3 DNA is TGTGCCAGCAGCGACAGAACTTCGGGTGGCTACACCTTC.

The chain links TRBV6-5 to TRBJ1-1, with D unclear. Trimming shortened V by 7 bases and J by 2 bases, and 11 bases separated the two germline ends. This CDR3 spans 13 amino acids. Germline CDR1 is MNHEY and CDR2 is SVGAGI. The CDR3 DNA reads as TGTGCCAGCAAGGAGAACATCAACACTGAAGCTTTCTTT. Protein: CASKENINTEAFF.

CDR3 in DNA: TGTGCCAGCAGCTTAGGAGCGGGAGTTGCCTACAATGAGCAGTTCTTC. Protein: CASSLGAGVAYNEQFF. J is TRBJ2-1 and V is TRBV7-9; 8 bases fit TRBD2. With V trimmed by 1 base and J by 2 bases, 4 bases remained unmatched. From germline, CDR1 is SEHNR and CDR2 FQNEAQ (reference sequence). This CDR3 is 16 amino acids long.

This clone was counted a single time. The chain has TRBV18 and TRBJ1-1; 7 bases align to TRBD1. V was clipped by 0 bases and J by 0 bases; unmatched bases: 1. The CDR3 contains 15 residues. Germline CDR1 KGHSH, CDR2 LQKENI. The CDR3 DNA reads as TGTGCCAGCTCACCACCGGGACAGCTGAACACTGAAGCTTTCTTT. Its translation: CASSPPGQLNTEAFF.

This clone occurred a few times. The rearrangement joins TRBV10-3 to TRBJ1-5; TRBD1 matches at 7 bases. V shed 3 bases and J 7 bases; nucleotides not matched to a gene: 6. Germline V lookup: CDR1 ENHRY, CDR2 SYGVKD. The CDR3 is 14 amino acids. CDR3 nucleotides: TGTGCCATCAGTGACACAGGGGTACGACAGCCCCAGCATTTT. This gives the protein CAISDTGVRQPQHF.

This chain joins TRBV19 and TRBJ1-3; a possible D gene is TRBD1 (5 bases). CDR1 is LNHDA, CDR2 SQIVND, per germline (reference sequence). Trimming removed 8 bases at V and 2 bases at J, with 16 bases between. This CDR3 comprises 15 residues. The CDR3 coding sequence is TGTGCCAGTGAGGAACAGGTTACTACTGGAAACACCATATATTTT. This gives the protein CASEEQVTTGNTIYF.

The chain recombines TRBV6-5 with TRBJ2-7, with D perhaps TRBD2 (6 bases). Trimming took 0 bases from V and 4 from J, leaving 13 bases between them. The CDR3 covers 15 residues. Germline CDR1 reads MNHEY; CDR2 reads SVGAGI. CDR3 loop: CASSYSVQGLYEQYF. CDR3 nucleotide sequence: TGTGCCAGCAGTTACTCGGTGCAGGGACTTTACGAGCAGTACTTC.